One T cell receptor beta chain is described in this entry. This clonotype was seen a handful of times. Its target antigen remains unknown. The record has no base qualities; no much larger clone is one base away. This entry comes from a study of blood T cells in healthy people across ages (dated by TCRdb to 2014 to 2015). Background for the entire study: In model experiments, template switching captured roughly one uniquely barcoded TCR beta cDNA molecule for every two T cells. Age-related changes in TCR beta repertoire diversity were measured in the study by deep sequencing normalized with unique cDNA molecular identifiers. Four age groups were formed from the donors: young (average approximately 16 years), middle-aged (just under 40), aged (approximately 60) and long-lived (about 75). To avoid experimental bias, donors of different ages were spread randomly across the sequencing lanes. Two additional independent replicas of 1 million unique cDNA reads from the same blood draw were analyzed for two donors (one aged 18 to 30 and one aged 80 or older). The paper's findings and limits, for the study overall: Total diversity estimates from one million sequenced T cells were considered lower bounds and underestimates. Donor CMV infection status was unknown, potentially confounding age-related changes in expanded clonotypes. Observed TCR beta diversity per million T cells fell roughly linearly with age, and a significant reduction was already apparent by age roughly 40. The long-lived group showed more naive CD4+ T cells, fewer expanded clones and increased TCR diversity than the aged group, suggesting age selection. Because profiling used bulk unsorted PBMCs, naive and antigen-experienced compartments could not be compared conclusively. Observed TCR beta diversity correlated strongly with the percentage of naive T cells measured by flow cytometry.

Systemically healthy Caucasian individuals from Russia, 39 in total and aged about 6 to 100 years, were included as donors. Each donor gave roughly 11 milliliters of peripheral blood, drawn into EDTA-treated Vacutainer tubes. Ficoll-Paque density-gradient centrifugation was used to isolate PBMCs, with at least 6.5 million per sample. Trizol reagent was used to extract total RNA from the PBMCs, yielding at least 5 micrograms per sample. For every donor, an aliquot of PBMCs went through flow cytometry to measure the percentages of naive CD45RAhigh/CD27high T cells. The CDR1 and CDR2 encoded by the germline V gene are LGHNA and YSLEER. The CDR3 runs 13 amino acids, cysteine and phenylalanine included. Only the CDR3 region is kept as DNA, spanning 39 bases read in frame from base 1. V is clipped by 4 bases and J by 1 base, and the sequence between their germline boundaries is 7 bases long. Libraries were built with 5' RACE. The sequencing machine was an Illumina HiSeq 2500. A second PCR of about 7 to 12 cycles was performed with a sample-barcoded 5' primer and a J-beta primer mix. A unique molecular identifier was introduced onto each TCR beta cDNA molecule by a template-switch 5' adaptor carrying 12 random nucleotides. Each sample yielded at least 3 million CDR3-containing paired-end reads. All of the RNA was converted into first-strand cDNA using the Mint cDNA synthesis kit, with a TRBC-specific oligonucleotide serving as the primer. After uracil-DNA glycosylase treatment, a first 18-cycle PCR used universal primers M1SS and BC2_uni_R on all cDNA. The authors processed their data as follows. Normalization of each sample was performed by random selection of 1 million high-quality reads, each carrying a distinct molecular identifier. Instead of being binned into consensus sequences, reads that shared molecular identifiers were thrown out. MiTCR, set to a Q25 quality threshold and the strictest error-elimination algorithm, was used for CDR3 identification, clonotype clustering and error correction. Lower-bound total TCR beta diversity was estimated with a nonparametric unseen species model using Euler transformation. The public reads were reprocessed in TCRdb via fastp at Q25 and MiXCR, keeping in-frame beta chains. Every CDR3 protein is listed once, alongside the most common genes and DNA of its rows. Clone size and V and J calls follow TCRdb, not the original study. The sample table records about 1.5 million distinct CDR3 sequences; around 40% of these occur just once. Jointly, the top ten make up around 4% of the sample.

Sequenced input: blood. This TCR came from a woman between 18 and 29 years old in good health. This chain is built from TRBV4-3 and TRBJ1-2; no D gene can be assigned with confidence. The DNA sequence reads TGCGCCAGCAGCCGATCCAGTAACTATGGCTACACCTTC. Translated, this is CASSRSSNYGYTF.